What follows are 2 T cell receptor beta chains derived from one specimen sequenced in a study of T cell responses to AZD1222 COVID-19 vaccine. Sequenced by immunoSEQ multiplex PCR; TCRdb stores in-frame clones only, minus some. The sample has 150,000 or so clones; 80% to 90% are singletons. The specimen comprised peripheral blood, sampled on day 0 of AZD1222 vaccination. These receptors were collected from an adult in good health.

The chain uses TRBV11-1 and TRBJ1-1; D is perhaps TRBD1 (6 bases). The CDR3 has 16 amino acids. With 3 bases removed from V and 2 bases from J, the gap between germline ends came to 16 bases. Germline loops: CDR1 SGHAT, CDR2 FQDESV (reference sequence). In DNA form, the CDR3 reads TGTGCCAGCAGCTTGGGTGAGCACAGGGCTAACACTGAAGCTTTCTTT. Its translation: CASSLGEHRANTEAFF.

This chain links TRBV6-2 or TRBV6-3 with TRBJ1-1; D is possibly TRBD1 (6 bases). Trimming cost V 6 bases and J 3 bases, with 20 bases left between them. This CDR3 region has 16 residues. Germline V gene data show CDR1 as MNHEY and CDR2 as SVGEGT. CDR3 amino acids: CASSFRWGRGDTEAFF. DNA of the CDR3: TGTGCCAGCAGCTTCCGCTGGGGCAGGGGTGACACTGAAGCTTTCTTT.